A selection of T cell receptor beta chains follows, all from one sample in a study of blood T cell repertoires in COVID-19. This table comes from immunoSEQ multiplex PCR, and its TCRdb copy is limited to in-frame clones, with some not included. The sample consists of approximately 100,000 clones, under 85% of them appearing once. The sequencing input was peripheral blood. The receptors come from a human donor in a cohort sampled during active COVID-19. CDR3s include the opening cysteine and the closing phenylalanine or tryptophan. A D gene is named only where the DNA matches it firmly. Only some rows state a clone size, as once, few, many or a class for expanded clones.

D gene: NA; V gene: TRBV30; clone size: NA; J gene: TRBJ2-5; CDR3 protein: CAWSVRETQYF; CDR3 DNA: TGTGCCTGGAGTGTTAGAGAGACCCAGTACTTC
D gene: NA; V gene: TRBV3-1/TRBV3-2; clone size: few; J gene: TRBJ2-5; CDR3 protein: CASSPSGLLETQYF; CDR3 DNA: TGTGCCAGCAGCCCGTCTGGACTACTAGAGACCCAGTACTTC
D gene: NA; V gene: TRBV9; clone size: NA; J gene: TRBJ2-3; CDR3 protein: CASTRESTDTQYF; CDR3 DNA: TGTGCTTCCACGCGGGAATCCACAGATACGCAGTATTTT
D gene: NA; V gene: TRBV15; clone size: NA; J gene: TRBJ1-5; CDR3 protein: CATSRDITAGRQPQHF; CDR3 DNA: TGTGCCACCAGCAGAGATATAACGGCCGGGAGGCAGCCCCAGCATTTT
D gene: NA; V gene: TRBV19; clone size: NA; J gene: TRBJ1-4; CDR3 protein: CASSFVNEKLFF; CDR3 DNA: TGTGCCAGTTCCTTCGTAAATGAAAAACTGTTTTTT
D gene: TRBD2; V gene: TRBV4-3; clone size: few; J gene: TRBJ2-7; CDR3 protein: CASSRFVAGDVEQYF; CDR3 DNA: TGCGCCAGCAGCCGATTCGTAGCGGGAGATGTCGAGCAGTACTTC
D gene: TRBD1; V gene: TRBV11-2; clone size: NA; J gene: TRBJ2-7; CDR3 protein: CASSLTGLDEQYF; CDR3 DNA: TGTGCCAGCAGCTTGACAGGGTTGGACGAGCAGTACTTC
D gene: NA; V gene: TRBV5-4; clone size: NA; J gene: TRBJ1-5; CDR3 protein: CASSTQGNSNQPQHF; CDR3 DNA: TGTGCCAGCAGCACCCAGGGCAATAGCAATCAGCCCCAGCATTTT
D gene: TRBD1; V gene: TRBV3-1/TRBV3-2; clone size: once; J gene: TRBJ2-5; CDR3 protein: CASSQETGPVRTQYF; CDR3 DNA: TGTGCCAGCAGCCAAGAGACAGGGCCCGTTAGGACCCAGTACTTC
D gene: TRBD1; V gene: TRBV9; clone size: few; J gene: TRBJ1-3; CDR3 protein: CASSASGTAGNTIYF; CDR3 DNA: TGTGCCAGCAGCGCAAGTGGGACAGCTGGAAACACCATATATTTT
D gene: NA; V gene: TRBV25-1; clone size: NA; J gene: TRBJ2-5; CDR3 protein: CASSEIGGVEETQYF; CDR3 DNA: TGTGCCAGCAGTGAAATCGGCGGGGTGGAGGAGACCCAGTACTTC
D gene: NA; V gene: TRBV5-4; clone size: NA; J gene: TRBJ2-3; CDR3 protein: CASSKGLGGRDTQYF; CDR3 DNA: TGTGCCAGCAGCAAGGGACTCGGGGGTAGGGATACGCAGTATTTT
D gene: TRBD2; V gene: TRBV6-2/TRBV6-3; clone size: NA; J gene: TRBJ2-5; CDR3 protein: CASSYLSGTSGGAETQYF; CDR3 DNA: TGTGCCAGCAGTTACCTATCCGGGACTAGCGGGGGGGCGGAGACCCAGTACTTC
D gene: NA; V gene: TRBV20-1; clone size: NA; J gene: TRBJ1-1; CDR3 protein: CSASIGGGRTEAFF; CDR3 DNA: TGCAGTGCTAGTATCGGGGGAGGGAGGACTGAAGCTTTCTTT
D gene: NA; V gene: TRBV4-1; clone size: NA; J gene: TRBJ1-1; CDR3 protein: CASSQEATTRTEAFF; CDR3 DNA: TGCGCCAGCAGCCAAGAAGCTACGACAAGGACTGAAGCTTTCTTT
D gene: NA; V gene: TRBV11-2; clone size: NA; J gene: TRBJ2-7; CDR3 protein: CASSLDNEQYF; CDR3 DNA: TGTGCCAGCAGCTTAGATAACGAGCAGTACTTC
D gene: NA; V gene: TRBV7-6; clone size: NA; J gene: TRBJ1-5; CDR3 protein: CASSFGGASNQPQHF; CDR3 DNA: TGTGCCAGCAGCTTTGGGGGGGCTAGCAATCAGCCCCAGCATTTT
D gene: NA; V gene: TRBV7-9; clone size: NA; J gene: TRBJ2-4; CDR3 protein: CASSYPGLGLNIQYF; CDR3 DNA: TGTGCCAGCAGCTACCCCGGCCTAGGTTTAAACATTCAGTACTTC
D gene: TRBD1; V gene: TRBV5-1; clone size: NA; J gene: TRBJ2-1; CDR3 protein: CASSPRTGDNNEQFF; CDR3 DNA: TGCGCCAGCAGCCCAAGAACAGGGGATAACAATGAGCAGTTCTTC
D gene: NA; V gene: TRBV25-1; clone size: NA; J gene: TRBJ2-7; CDR3 protein: CASSPQPRARSYEQYF; CDR3 DNA: TGTGCCAGCAGTCCCCAACCGAGGGCCAGGTCCTACGAGCAGTACTTC
D gene: NA; V gene: TRBV10-2; clone size: NA; J gene: TRBJ2-2; CDR3 protein: CASSAGARRGELFF; CDR3 DNA: TGCGCCAGCAGTGCGGGAGCCCGTCGCGGGGAGCTGTTTTTT
D gene: NA; V gene: TRBV6-2/TRBV6-3; clone size: NA; J gene: TRBJ2-7; CDR3 protein: CASTPEESSCEQYF; CDR3 DNA: TGTGCCAGCACCCCGGAGGAGAGCTCCTGCGAGCAGTACTTC
D gene: NA; V gene: TRBV7-2; clone size: NA; J gene: TRBJ2-7; CDR3 protein: CASSREAGREQYF; CDR3 DNA: TGTGCCAGCAGCCGCGAAGCAGGCCGCGAGCAGTACTTC
D gene: NA; V gene: TRBV6-6; clone size: few; J gene: TRBJ2-7; CDR3 protein: CASSPGGAHYEQYF; CDR3 DNA: TGTGCCAGCAGCCCGGGTGGGGCTCACTACGAGCAGTACTTC
D gene: TRBD2; V gene: TRBV5-1; clone size: many; J gene: TRBJ2-2; CDR3 protein: CASSLLTAGGMAGELFF; CDR3 DNA: TGCGCCAGCAGCTTGCTAACTGCGGGAGGTATGGCCGGGGAGCTGTTTTTT
D gene: TRBD2; V gene: TRBV10-2; clone size: NA; J gene: TRBJ2-4; CDR3 protein: CASSVPGLIGNIQYF; CDR3 DNA: TGCGCCAGCAGTGTTCCGGGACTAATAGGTAACATTCAGTACTTC
D gene: NA; V gene: TRBV30; clone size: NA; J gene: TRBJ2-7; CDR3 protein: CAWSVGRGSHEQYF; CDR3 DNA: TGTGCCTGGAGCGTGGGGCGGGGATCCCACGAGCAGTACTTC
D gene: TRBD2; V gene: TRBV6-2/TRBV6-3; clone size: NA; J gene: TRBJ2-7; CDR3 protein: CASSRAETSGRGYEQYF; CDR3 DNA: TGTGCCAGCAGCAGAGCCGAGACTAGCGGGAGAGGATACGAGCAGTACTTC
D gene: NA; V gene: TRBV5-1; clone size: NA; J gene: TRBJ1-1; CDR3 protein: CASSFTGLNTEAFF; CDR3 DNA: TGCGCCAGCAGCTTCACAGGGTTGAACACTGAAGCTTTCTTT
D gene: NA; V gene: TRBV15; clone size: NA; J gene: TRBJ2-3; CDR3 protein: CATSRDRRDTDTQYF; CDR3 DNA: TGTGCCACCAGCAGAGATAGGCGGGACACAGATACGCAGTATTTT
D gene: TRBD2; V gene: TRBV19; clone size: NA; J gene: TRBJ2-1; CDR3 protein: CASSMIWTSGSNEQFF; CDR3 DNA: TGTGCCAGTAGTATGATTTGGACTAGCGGGAGCAATGAGCAGTTCTTC
D gene: NA; V gene: TRBV5-5; clone size: once; J gene: TRBJ1-5; CDR3 protein: CASSSRGQGFNQPQHF; CDR3 DNA: TGTGCCAGCAGCTCCAGAGGTCAGGGCTTCAATCAGCCCCAGCATTTT
D gene: NA; V gene: TRBV7-2; clone size: NA; J gene: TRBJ1-1; CDR3 protein: CASSLGVGEDTEAFF; CDR3 DNA: TGTGCCAGCAGCTTGGGCGTTGGGGAGGACACTGAAGCTTTCTTT
D gene: TRBD2; V gene: TRBV5-1; clone size: NA; J gene: TRBJ2-5; CDR3 protein: CASSPGTSGNTLGETQYF; CDR3 DNA: TGCGCCAGCAGCCCCGGGACTAGCGGGAACACACTCGGGGAGACCCAGTACTTC
D gene: TRBD1; V gene: TRBV28; clone size: NA; J gene: TRBJ2-7; CDR3 protein: CASSLAGQGMDEQYF; CDR3 DNA: TGTGCCAGCAGTCTGGCGGGACAGGGGATGGACGAGCAGTACTTC
D gene: NA; V gene: TRBV7-9; clone size: NA; J gene: TRBJ2-5; CDR3 protein: CASSPMDRQETQYF; CDR3 DNA: TGTGCCAGCAGCCCGATGGACAGACAAGAGACCCAGTACTTC
D gene: TRBD2; V gene: TRBV18; clone size: few; J gene: TRBJ2-7; CDR3 protein: CASSPTSGGYEQYF; CDR3 DNA: TGTGCCAGCTCACCGACTAGCGGGGGGTACGAGCAGTACTTC
D gene: TRBD1; V gene: TRBV30; clone size: once; J gene: TRBJ2-7; CDR3 protein: CAWSVRDREVYEQYF; CDR3 DNA: TGTGCCTGGAGTGTACGGGACAGGGAGGTCTACGAGCAGTACTTC
D gene: NA; V gene: TRBV3-1/TRBV3-2; clone size: NA; J gene: TRBJ2-5; CDR3 protein: CASSQEVGTQYF; CDR3 DNA: TGTGCCAGCAGCCAAGAAGTCGGGACCCAGTACTTC
D gene: NA; V gene: TRBV3-1/TRBV3-2; clone size: NA; J gene: TRBJ2-1; CDR3 protein: CASSQDGYSEQFF; CDR3 DNA: TGTGCCAGCAGCCAAGATGGGTACAGTGAGCAGTTCTTC